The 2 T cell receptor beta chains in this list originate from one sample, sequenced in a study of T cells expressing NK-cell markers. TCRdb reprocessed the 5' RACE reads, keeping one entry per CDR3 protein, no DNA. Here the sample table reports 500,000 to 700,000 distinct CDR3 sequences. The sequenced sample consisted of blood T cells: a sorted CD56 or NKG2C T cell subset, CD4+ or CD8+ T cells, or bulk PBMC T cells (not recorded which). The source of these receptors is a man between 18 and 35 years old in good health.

The CDR3: CASSLVGVGTPNEKLFF. The chain recombines TRBV5-1 with TRBJ1-4; checking the TCRdb D call of TRBD1 is not possible without DNA. Looked up from germline, CDR1 is SGHRS and CDR2 is YFSETQ. CDR3 length: 17 residues.

This CDR3 is CASSIQRGSTDTQYF. J is TRBJ2-3 and V is TRBV7-6. Germline CDR1 reads SGHVS; CDR2 reads FNYEAQ. The CDR3 contains 15 residues.